This T cell receptor (beta chain) was profiled in a study of shared clonotypes between healthy human individuals. Study-wide findings and caveats: The study found about 5% of naive CD4 clonotypes shared across several donors. Expectations were that clonotype sharing among donors would be affected by sequencing depth.

This clone was seen many times. Its antigen is not identified. Sequencing used immunoSEQ multiplex PCR; TCRdb keeps in-frame clones, though not all of them. Among about 730,000 clones listed, over 60% were seen once. This TCR was sampled from a woman aged 25 to 39 in good health. Material for sequencing was memory CD4+ T cells sorted from blood. Subset reported: CD45RA-negative fraction.

This chain's CDR3 is CASSEALLRLGYF. CDR3 coding DNA: TGTGCCAGCAGTGAAGCGCTTCTCAGGCTGGGTTACTTC. The chain is built from TRBV6-1 and TRBJ2-4; no clear D gene. Germline V gene data show CDR1 as MNHNS and CDR2 as SASEGT. This CDR3 is built from 13 residues. Trimming removed 0 bases at V and 16 bases at J, with 16 bases between.